This TCR beta chain emerged from a study of monozygotic twins with inflammatory bowel disease. Notes on the study in general: IBD patients shared fewer clonotypes with other individuals than healthy twins, especially patients with disease activity signs.

CDR1 ENHRY and CDR2 SYGVKD come from the germline V gene. CDR3 size: 12 residues. Details on this clonotype: Its antigen is not identified.

TCRdb re-called the 5' RACE reads and catalogs CDR3 proteins one per entry, DNA excluded. The specimen's table records over 200,000 distinct CDR3 sequences. The sequence was obtained from a human donor with ulcerative colitis or Crohn's disease, or a healthy co-twin of an affected twin (not recorded which). The material sequenced was blood. The chain combines TRBV10-3 with TRBJ1-1; the TRBD1 assignment by TCRdb is unverifiable without DNA. This chain's CDR3 is CAISPGQAEAFF.